This T cell receptor (beta chain) was captured in a study of OX40 agonist ivuxolimab in advanced cancers. Across the study: Cohort: 82.7% men, mean age 60, aged about 23 to 80.

About this clone: Its antigen is still unknown.

The germline V and J ends were trimmed by 5 bases and 7 bases, with 30 bases remaining between them. Per germline, CDR1 MDHEN and CDR2 SYDVKM. CDR3 length equals 19 residues. Study findings and constraints: Partial responders treated at 0.1-3.0 mg/kg exhibited clonal expansion among the lowest measured. It was not determined which antigens were specifically recognized by the peripheral T cells that had undergone clonal expansion.

Here immunoSEQ multiplex PCR was the method, and the copy in TCRdb shows in-frame clones only, minus some. The table shows around 31,000 clones, with more than 75% occurring only once. This TCR derives from an adult with an advanced solid tumor such as melanoma, head and neck, liver or kidney cancer. Sequenced material: CD4+ or CD8+ T cells sorted from blood, taken in a trial of the OX40 agonist ivuxolimab. This chain uses TRBV28 with TRBJ2-1; D might be TRBD2 (5 bases). The CDR3 loop is CASSTTQTSGKGTGNEQFF. For the CDR3, the DNA is TGTGCCAGCAGTACGACACAAACGTCAGGAAAAGGTACGGGGAATGAGCAGTTCTTC.